A selection of T cell receptor beta chains follows, all from one sample in a study of radiotherapy plus CTLA-4 blockade in lung cancer. The protocol was immunoSEQ multiplex PCR, while the TCRdb copy is restricted to in-frame clones and leaves out a portion. The sample shows 60,000 to 70,000 clones, over 80% of them seen only once. The sample consisted of peripheral blood, taken from a patient treated with radiotherapy plus ipilimumab. These receptor sequences come from a human donor with non-small cell lung cancer who had a partial response to radiotherapy plus ipilimumab. The CDR3 runs from the conserved cysteine through the conserved F or W. A D gene is named only where the DNA matches it firmly. Size values are once, few and many counts, or a class for expanded clones, and some rows have none.

cdr3_aa	cdr3_nt	v_call	clone_size	j_call	d_call
CASSLQGRNQPQHF	TGTGCCAGCAGTCTACAGGGGCGCAATCAGCCCCAGCATTTT	TRBV27	-	TRBJ1-5	TRBD1
CASSLAGGSSYNEQFF	TGCGCCAGCAGCTTGGCCGGGGGTAGCTCCTACAATGAGCAGTTCTTC	TRBV5-1	-	TRBJ2-1	-
CASSYGPPEGDTQYF	TGTGCCAGCAGTTACGGTCCCCCGGAGGGAGATACGCAGTATTTT	TRBV6-5	-	TRBJ2-3	-
CASSAGPDRAYQPQHF	TGTGCCAGCAGCGCCGGACCGGACAGGGCTTATCAGCCCCAGCATTTT	TRBV9	-	TRBJ1-5	TRBD1
CASSPGGGKDTQYF	TGTGCCAGCAGCCCTGGGGGGGGCAAGGATACGCAGTATTTT	TRBV7-9	few	TRBJ2-3	-
CASRVQSDTQYF	TGTGCCAGCAGGGTACAGTCGGATACGCAGTATTTT	TRBV2	-	TRBJ2-3	-
CASSEFGASNTEAFF	TGTGCCAGCAGTGAATTTGGGGCTTCGAACACTGAAGCTTTCTTT	TRBV6-1	-	TRBJ1-1	-
CASSHPLWDRAYEQYF	TGTGCCAGCAGCCACCCCTTGTGGGACAGAGCCTACGAGCAGTACTTC	TRBV4-2	-	TRBJ2-7	TRBD1
CASSLTPGTEETQYF	TGCGCCAGCAGCTTGACCCCCGGGACAGAAGAGACCCAGTACTTC	TRBV5-1	-	TRBJ2-5	TRBD1
CSVEVQQRSNTGELFF	TGCAGCGTTGAAGTCCAGCAGCGGTCGAACACCGGGGAGCTGTTTTTT	TRBV29-1	-	TRBJ2-2	-
CASTRDSRTEAFF	TGTGCCAGCACCAGGGACAGTCGGACTGAAGCTTTCTTT	TRBV5-4	-	TRBJ1-1	TRBD1
CASRGREQETQYF	TGTGCCAGCCGAGGGCGGGAGCAGGAGACCCAGTACTTC	TRBV19	-	TRBJ2-5	TRBD2
CASSLIGGEEYF	TGCGCCAGCAGCTTGATCGGTGGGGAGGAGTACTTC	TRBV5-1	-	TRBJ2-7	-